This T cell receptor (beta chain) was retrieved from a study of OX40 agonist ivuxolimab in advanced cancers. Turning to the study itself: An agonistic human IgG2 monoclonal antibody against OX40 (CD134) was given. Age averaged around 58 years (range roughly 23 to 79), and 80% to 90% were male.

There are 17 residues in the CDR3. The V segment lost 0 bases and the J segment 7 bases; nucleotides outside the gene matches: 9. Germline CDR1 reads LGHNA; CDR2 reads YNFKEQ. With baseline, cycle 4 day 1, and cycle 7 day 1 as timepoints, blood was sampled. Libraries were prepared by immunoSEQ multiplex PCR; TCRdb keeps only in-frame clonotypes and omits some of them. This sample has more than 45,000 clones, with about nine tenths found just once. The source was CD4+ or CD8+ T cells sorted from blood, collected in a trial of the OX40 agonist ivuxolimab. The TCR comes from an adult with an advanced solid tumor such as melanoma, head and neck, liver or kidney cancer. V is TRBV4-2 and J is TRBJ2-3, with TRBD2 matching 11 bases. The CDR3 loop is CASSQERRLAGLHTQYF. The CDR3 DNA sequence: TGTGCCAGCAGCCAAGAACGGCGACTAGCGGGACTACATACGCAGTATTTT.